A selection of T cell receptor beta chains follows, all from one sample in a study of blood T cells in healthy people across ages. TCRdb passed the 5' RACE reads through MiXCR, listing each CDR3 protein once. This sample has 1 million to 1.2 million distinct CDR3 sequences, with 30% to 40% found just once. Specimen: blood. These TCRs come from a man younger than 30 in good health. Both conserved end residues are part of each CDR3.

TRBV29-1	TRBJ1-2	CSLEGAGQGLNGYTF
TRBV3-1	TRBJ1-1	CACSPTWRLNTEAFF
TRBV20-1	TRBJ1-2	CSARDRGTGSFQANYGYTF
TRBV20-1	TRBJ1-1	CSARAVNTEAFF
TRBV11-1	TRBJ1-1	CASSLEPWTGATEAFF
TRBV4-1	TRBJ1-2	CASSPGTGVYGYTF
TRBV5-1	TRBJ1-2	CASSLDGRTLYGYTF
TRBV20-1	TRBJ1-2	CSALGGRDGYTF
TRBV6-5	TRBJ2-3	CASSYGVARDTQYF
TRBV18	TRBJ1-3	CASSPRPLTGNTIYF
TRBV29-1	TRBJ2-1	CSVEGQGLPNEQFF
TRBV28	NA	CTSSRQGIGSYEQYF
TRBV28	TRBJ1-5	CASDIFVNGPQHF
TRBV14	TRBJ1-2	CASSQPGLNYGYTF
TRBV5-4	TRBJ1-1	CASSLDPQAEAFF
TRBV2	TRBJ1-1	CASMRTMNTEAFF
TRBV12-3/TRBV12-4	TRBJ1-2	CASSPGTQTNYGYTF
TRBV7-2	TRBJ2-3	CASSPAYTDTQYF
TRBV10-3	TRBJ2-5	CAISETSGGDNEQYF
TRBV11-2	TRBJ2-3	CASTQGGLEDTQYF
TRBV28	TRBJ1-2	CASSSPMTGPAGYTF
TRBV12-3/TRBV12-4	TRBJ1-2	CASSPRVGGNYGYTF
TRBV3-1	TRBJ2-7	CASSDIYEQYF
TRBV2	TRBJ1-2	CASSERGQSPYGYTF